This TCR beta chain was sequenced for a study of T cell repertoires in cytomegalovirus infection. Across the whole study: Matching HLA type and CMV infection were both indicated by public TCR beta signatures.

This clonotype was seen repeatedly, ten times or more. No antigen is known for it. In TCRdb, the reads were re-called with MiXCR into one record per CDR3 protein. Of a few hundred thousand distinct CDR3 sequences in the sample, about 15% were seen once. V dropped 0 bases and J dropped 5; count of bases not matched to a gene: 8. Germline values: CDR1 SGHVS, CDR2 FNYEAQ. The CDR3 is 16 residues long. Study conclusions and caveats: CMV carriers having the relevant HLA were flagged by cumulative public TCR beta family frequency. The ex vivo response was dominated by HLA-C-restricted CMV-specific TCR beta clonotypes.

This sequence was found in a human donor in good health (CMV status not recorded). Some clones in this sample may be carry-over from other donors' samples. The sequencing sample was made of CD8+ T cells from PBMCs. V usage is TRBV7-6 and J usage is TRBJ1-1; TRBD1 matches at 8 bases. The CDR3 is CASSLAVETGVTEAFF. The CDR3 DNA sequence: TGTGCCAGCAGCTTAGCGGTCGAGACAGGGGTTACTGAAGCTTTCTTT.